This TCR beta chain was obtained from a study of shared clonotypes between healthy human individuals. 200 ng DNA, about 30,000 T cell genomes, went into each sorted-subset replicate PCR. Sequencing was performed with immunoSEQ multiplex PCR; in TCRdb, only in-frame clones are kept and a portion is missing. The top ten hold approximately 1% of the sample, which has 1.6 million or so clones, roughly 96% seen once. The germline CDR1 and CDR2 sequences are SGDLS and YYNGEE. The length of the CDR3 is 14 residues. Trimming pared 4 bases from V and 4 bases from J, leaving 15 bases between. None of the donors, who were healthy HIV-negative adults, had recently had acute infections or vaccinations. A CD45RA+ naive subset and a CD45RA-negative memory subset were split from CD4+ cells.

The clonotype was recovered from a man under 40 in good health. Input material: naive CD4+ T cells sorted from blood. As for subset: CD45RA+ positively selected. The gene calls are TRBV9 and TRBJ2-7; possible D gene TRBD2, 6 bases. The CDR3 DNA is TGTGCCAGCAGCCTTGGGACTTCCTTGTACGAGCAGTACTTC. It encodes CASSLGTSLYEQYF.